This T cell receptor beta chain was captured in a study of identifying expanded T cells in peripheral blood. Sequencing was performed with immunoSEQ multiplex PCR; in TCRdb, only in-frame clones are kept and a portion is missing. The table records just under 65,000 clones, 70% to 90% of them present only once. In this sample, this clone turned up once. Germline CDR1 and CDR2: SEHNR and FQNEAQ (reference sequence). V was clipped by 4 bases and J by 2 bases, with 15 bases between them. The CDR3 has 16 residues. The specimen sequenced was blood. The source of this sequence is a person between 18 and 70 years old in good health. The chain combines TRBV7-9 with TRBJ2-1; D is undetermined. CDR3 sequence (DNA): TGTGCCAGCAGCTCCCTTCAACAGCTTCCCTACAATGAGCAGTTCTTC. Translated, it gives CASSSLQQLPYNEQFF.